This TCR beta chain was documented in a study of neurological immune-mediated disorders. MiXCR, applied by TCRdb to the 5' RACE reads, yields one record per CDR3 protein. There are approximately 100,000 distinct CDR3 sequences in the sample; under 4.5% occur only once, and less than 3% lies in the top ten. This clonotype was seen a handful of times. The CDR3 contains 12 residues. Germline values: CDR1 ENHRY, CDR2 SYGVKD. Trimming shortened V by 6 bases and J by 5 bases, and 8 bases separated the two germline ends. The chain uses TRBV10-3 and TRBJ1-5; no clear D. The sample comprised PBMCs. This TCR was sampled from a woman aged 45-60 years with multiple sclerosis. CDR3 sequence (DNA): TGTGCCATCAGCCGGACCGATCAGCCCCAGCATTTT. Its translation: CAISRTDQPQHF.